The source of this T cell receptor beta chain is a study of CD8 T cells in Susac syndrome. Regarding this clonotype: Its specificity is unknown.

Random hexamers primed reverse transcription of roughly 0.5 to 1 ug RNA. Across 54 Vbeta and 13 Jbeta, immunoSEQ multiplex PCR amplified TCR beta CDR3. TCRdb re-called the immunoSEQ multiplex PCR reads through MiXCR, storing one row per CDR3 protein. Seen here are around 130,000 distinct CDR3 sequences, around 85% observed once, and the top ten hold more than 0.5%. Findings and caveats of the study: The study's TCR sequencing and HLA analysis covered a relatively small number of individuals, and the study acknowledged this.

Blood CD8+ and CD4+ T cells underwent high-throughput TCR beta sequencing. The multiple sclerosis controls were treatment-naive patients, and their relapsing-remitting disease was stable or active. Germline lookup yields CDR1 MGHRA and CDR2 YSYEKL. V was clipped by 0 bases and J by 0 bases; unmatched bases: 1. This CDR3 is 15 amino acids long. The source of this sequence is a human donor with multiple sclerosis. Specimen: CD8+ T cells from PBMCs. The rearrangement links TRBV4-1 to TRBJ1-1; TRBD1 agrees at 7 bases. CDR3 protein: CASSQDRGLNTEAFF. Written as DNA, the CDR3 is TGCGCCAGCAGCCAAGACAGGGGGTTGAACACTGAAGCTTTCTTT.